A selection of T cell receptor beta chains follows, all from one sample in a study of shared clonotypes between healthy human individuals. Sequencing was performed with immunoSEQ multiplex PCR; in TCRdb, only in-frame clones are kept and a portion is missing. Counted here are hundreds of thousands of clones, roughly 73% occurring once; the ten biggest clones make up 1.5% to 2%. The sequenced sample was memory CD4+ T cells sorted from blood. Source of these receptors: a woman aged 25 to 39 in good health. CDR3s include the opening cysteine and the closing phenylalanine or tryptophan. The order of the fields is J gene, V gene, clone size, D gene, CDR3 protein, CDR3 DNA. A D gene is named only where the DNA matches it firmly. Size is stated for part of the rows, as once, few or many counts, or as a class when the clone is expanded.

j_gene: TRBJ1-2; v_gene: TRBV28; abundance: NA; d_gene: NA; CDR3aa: CASSSMARNYGYTF; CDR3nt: TGTGCCAGCAGTTCCATGGCCAGAAACTATGGCTACACCTTC
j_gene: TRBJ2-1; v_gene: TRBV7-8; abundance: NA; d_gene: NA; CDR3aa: CASSPGVVYNEQFF; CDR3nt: TGTGCCAGCAGCCCTGGTGTAGTGTACAATGAGCAGTTCTTC
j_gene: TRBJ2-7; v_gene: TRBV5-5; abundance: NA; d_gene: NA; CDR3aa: CASSFDRSNYEQYF; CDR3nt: TGTGCCAGCAGCTTTGACAGGTCCAACTACGAGCAGTACTTC
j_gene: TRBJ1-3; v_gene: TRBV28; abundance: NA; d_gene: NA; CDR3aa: CASSPTYGNTIYF; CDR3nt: TGTGCCAGCAGCCCTACATACGGAAACACCATATATTTT
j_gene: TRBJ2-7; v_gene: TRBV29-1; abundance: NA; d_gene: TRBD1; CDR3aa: CSAAKAGGPYEQYF; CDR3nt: TGCAGCGCTGCCAAGGCAGGGGGCCCCTACGAGCAGTACTTC
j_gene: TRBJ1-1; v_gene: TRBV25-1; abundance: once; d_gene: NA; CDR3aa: CATQSMASNTEAFF; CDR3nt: TGTGCCACACAATCCATGGCGTCGAACACTGAAGCTTTCTTT
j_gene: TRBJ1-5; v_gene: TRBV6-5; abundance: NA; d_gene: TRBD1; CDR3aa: CASSLAITGGNQPQHF; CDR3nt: TGTGCCAGCAGTTTGGCGATAACAGGGGGCAATCAGCCCCAGCATTTT
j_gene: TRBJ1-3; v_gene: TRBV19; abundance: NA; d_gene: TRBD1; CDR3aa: CASRDRAAGNTIYF; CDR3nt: TGTGCCAGTAGAGACAGGGCGGCTGGAAACACCATATATTTT
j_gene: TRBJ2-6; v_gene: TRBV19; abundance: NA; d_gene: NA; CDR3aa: CASSILVATGANVLTF; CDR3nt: TGTGCCAGTAGTATTTTGGTCGCTACTGGGGCCAACGTCCTGACTTTC
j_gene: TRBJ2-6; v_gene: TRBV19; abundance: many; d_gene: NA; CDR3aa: CASSITGANVLTF; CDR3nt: TGTGCCAGTAGTATCACTGGGGCCAACGTCCTGACTTTC
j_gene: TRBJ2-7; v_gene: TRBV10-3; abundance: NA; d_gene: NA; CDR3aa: CAISDTPSSYEQYF; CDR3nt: TGTGCCATCAGTGATACTCCTAGCTCCTACGAGCAGTACTTC
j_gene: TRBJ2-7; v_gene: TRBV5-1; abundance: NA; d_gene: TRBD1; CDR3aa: CASSPVGTGAYEQYF; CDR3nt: TGCGCCAGCAGCCCCGTCGGGACAGGGGCCTACGAGCAGTACTTC
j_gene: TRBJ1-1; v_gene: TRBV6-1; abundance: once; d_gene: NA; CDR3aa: CASSEFPREAFF; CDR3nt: TGTGCCAGCAGTGAATTCCCTCGTGAAGCTTTCTTT
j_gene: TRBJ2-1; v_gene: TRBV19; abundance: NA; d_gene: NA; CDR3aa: CASSTMGFGALGPHSYNEQFF; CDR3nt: TGTGCCAGTAGTACGATGGGGTTTGGGGCCTTAGGACCTCACTCCTACAATGAGCAGTTCTTC
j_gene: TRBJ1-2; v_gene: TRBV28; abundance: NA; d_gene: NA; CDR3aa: CASRIDETRGYTF; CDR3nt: TGTGCCAGCAGAATCGACGAGACACGGGGCTACACCTTC
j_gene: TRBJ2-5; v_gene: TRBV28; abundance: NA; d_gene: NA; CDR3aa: CASSLNLDRRRETQYF; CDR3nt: TGTGCCAGCAGTCTCAACCTCGACAGGAGAAGGGAGACCCAGTACTTC
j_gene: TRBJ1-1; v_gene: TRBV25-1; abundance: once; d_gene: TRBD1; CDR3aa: CASSESGGQAFF; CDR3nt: TGTGCCAGCAGTGAATCAGGGGGGCAAGCTTTCTTT